Below, 10 T cell receptor beta chains from the same sample are listed, as sequenced in a study of early T cells in non-severe SARS-CoV-2 infection (dated by TCRdb to the early 2020s). The library relied on 5' RACE. Reads for this sample came from a NextSeq 500. TCRdb ran its own pipeline on the public reads, namely fastp trimming at Q25 and MiXCR clone calling, and kept in-frame beta chains. Each CDR3 protein gets just one entry, which takes the most common genes and DNA from the rows behind it. The sample records about 24,000 distinct CDR3 sequences, 4.3% of which are singletons. The ten largest clones take up approximately 15% of the sample. Material: whole blood. The source is an adult who was a healthcare worker with PCR-confirmed SARS-CoV-2 infection or an uninfected control (not recorded which).

This clonotype was seen repeatedly, ten times or more. The chain recombines TRBV10-3 with TRBJ1-2, with D hard to call. V lost 3 bases to trimming and J lost 8 bases, with 4 bases between them. Germline V gives CDR1 ENHRY, CDR2 SYGVKD. There are 10 residues in the CDR3. CDR3 in amino acids: CAISDEGYTF. As DNA, the CDR3 is TGTGCCATCAGTGATGAGGGCTACACCTTC.

At least ten counts were recorded for this clonotype. V gene TRBV20-1 combines with J gene TRBJ1-2; D possibly corresponds to TRBD1 (5 bases). From germline, CDR1 is DFQATT and CDR2 SNEGSKA (reference sequence). CDR3 length: 17 amino acids. Trimming pared 2 bases from V and 0 bases from J, leaving 19 bases between. The CDR3 DNA follows: TGCAGTGCTAGAACGACGGCTGGGACGGTAGCTAACTATGGCTACACCTTC. Amino acid sequence: CSARTTAGTVANYGYTF.

This clonotype was detected many times. The chain carries TRBV12-3 or TRBV12-4 and TRBJ2-3; D remains unclear. The CDR3 contains 12 residues. V gave up 5 bases and J gave up 6 bases, with 9 bases separating them. Here the CDR3 reads CASSPLSDTQYF. The CDR3 bases are TGTGCCAGCAGTCCCCTGTCGGATACGCAGTATTTT.

In its sample, this clonotype was seen many times. The gene calls are TRBV19 and TRBJ2-2; a possible D gene is TRBD2 (5 bases). The V end was cut by 7 bases, the J end by 2 bases, with 14 bases between. The CDR3 spans 15 residues. Germline V lookup: CDR1 LNHDA, CDR2 SQIVND (reference sequence). This chain's CDR3 is CASKSEPGNTGELFF. DNA of the CDR3: TGTGCCAGTAAATCTGAGCCGGGAAACACCGGGGAGCTGTTTTTT.

This clonotype has more than one count but fewer than ten. The chain is built from TRBV10-3 and TRBJ2-1; D is perhaps TRBD1 (5 bases). The germline V and J ends were trimmed by 5 bases and 9 bases, with 20 bases remaining between them. In germline, CDR1 is ENHRY, CDR2 SYGVKD. The CDR3 covers 15 residues. The CDR3 protein is CAISQRAGSSGEQFF. CDR3 DNA sequence: TGTGCCATCAGTCAAAGGGCAGGGTCCAGTGGTGAGCAGTTCTTC.

This clonotype has a handful of counts. The genes are TRBV29-1 and TRBJ2-4; maybe TRBD1 (6 bases). This CDR3 has 11 amino acids. Germline V gives CDR1 SQVTM, CDR2 ANQGSEA. The ends were cut back, 7 bases at V and 8 bases at J, with 12 bases in the middle. The CDR3 nucleotides read TGCAGCGCCCCGTACAGGGACATTCAGTACTTC. Its protein product is CSAPYRDIQYF.

Note on this clonotype: Being one base from a much bigger clone, this may be a read error. The chain couples TRBV5-1 to TRBJ1-1; D is unclear. Germline lookup yields CDR1 SGHRS and CDR2 YFSETQ. This CDR3 is 12 amino acids long. The CDR3 DNA is TGCGCCAGCAGCGTGGGAAACACTGTAGCTTTCTTT. Translated, it gives CASSVGNTVAFF.

This clonotype was picked up many times. The rearrangement uses TRBV20-1 and TRBJ2-7, with D hard to call. V was trimmed by 3 bases and J by 6 bases, leaving 9 bases between them. The CDR3 length is 11 residues. Germline V gene sequence: CDR1 DFQATT, CDR2 SNEGSKA (reference sequence). The CDR3, as DNA: TGCAGTGCTAGGGGGTGGAGCGAGCAGTACTTC. Its protein product is CSARGWSEQYF.

This clonotype was observed many times. The genes are TRBV27 and TRBJ1-3; D is perhaps TRBD1 (6 bases). The CDR3 sequence is 17 residues long. The V end lost 5 bases, the J end lost 0 bases, and 17 bases lay between the germline ends. From germline, CDR1 is MNHEY and CDR2 SMNVEV (reference sequence). CDR3 in DNA: TGTGCCAGCAGTCCGCGGGGACATATGAGCTCTGGAAACACCATATATTTT. This gives the protein CASSPRGHMSSGNTIYF.

There are many counts of this clonotype. The chain combines TRBV7-6 with TRBJ1-6, with D possibly matching TRBD1 (5 bases). V was cut by 2 bases and J by 8 bases, with 16 bases left in between. The CDR3 loop spans 16 amino acids. Germline V gene data show CDR1 as SGHVS and CDR2 as FNYEAQ. As DNA, the CDR3 is TGTGCCAGCAGCTTATCCGGCAGGGCGGTCGATTCACCCCTCCACTTT. Amino acids: CASSLSGRAVDSPLHF.